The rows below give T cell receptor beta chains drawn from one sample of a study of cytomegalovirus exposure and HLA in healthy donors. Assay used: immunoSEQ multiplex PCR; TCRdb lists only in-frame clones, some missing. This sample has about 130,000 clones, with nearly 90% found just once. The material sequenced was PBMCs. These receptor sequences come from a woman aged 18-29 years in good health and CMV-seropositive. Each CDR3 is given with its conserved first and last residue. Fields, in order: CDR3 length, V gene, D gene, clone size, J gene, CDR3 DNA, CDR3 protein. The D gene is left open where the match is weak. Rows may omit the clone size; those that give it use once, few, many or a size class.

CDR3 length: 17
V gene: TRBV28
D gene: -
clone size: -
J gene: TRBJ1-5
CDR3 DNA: TGTGCCAGCAGTAAACCGGACAGTCACTATAGCAATCAGCCCCAGCATTTT
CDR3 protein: CASSKPDSHYSNQPQHF

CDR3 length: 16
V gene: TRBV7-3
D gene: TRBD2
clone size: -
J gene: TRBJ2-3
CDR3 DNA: TGTGCCAGCAGCTCCGACCTAGCGGGGAGCACAGATACGCAGTATTTT
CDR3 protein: CASSSDLAGSTDTQYF

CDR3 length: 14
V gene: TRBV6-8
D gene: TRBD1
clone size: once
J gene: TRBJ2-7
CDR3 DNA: TGTGCCAGCGGGGAAACAGGGGAGACCTACGAGCAGTACTTC
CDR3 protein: CASGETGETYEQYF

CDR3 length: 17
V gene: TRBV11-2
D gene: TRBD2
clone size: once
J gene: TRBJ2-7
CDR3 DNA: TGTGCCAGCAGCTTACGACCCGCAGCGGGGGGCGGGCGCGAGCAGTACTTC
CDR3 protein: CASSLRPAAGGGREQYF

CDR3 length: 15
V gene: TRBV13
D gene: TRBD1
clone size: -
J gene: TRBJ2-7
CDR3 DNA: TGTGCCAGCAGCCCACAGGACAGGGATCGCCACGAGCAGTACTTC
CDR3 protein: CASSPQDRDRHEQYF

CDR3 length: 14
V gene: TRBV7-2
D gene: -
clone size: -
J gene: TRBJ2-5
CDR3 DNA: TGTGCCAGCAGCTCGGGACTTCCGAGGATGGGCCAGTACTTC
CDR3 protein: CASSSGLPRMGQYF

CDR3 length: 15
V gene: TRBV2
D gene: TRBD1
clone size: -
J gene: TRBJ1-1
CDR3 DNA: TGTGCCAGCAGGGAACAGGGGTTGAGTAGCACTGAAGCTTTCTTT
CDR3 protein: CASREQGLSSTEAFF

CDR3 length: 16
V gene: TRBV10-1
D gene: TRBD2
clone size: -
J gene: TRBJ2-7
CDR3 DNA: TGCGCCAGCAGTAGTGGACTAGCAGACCCCTGGGACGAGCAGTACTTC
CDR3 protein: CASSSGLADPWDEQYF

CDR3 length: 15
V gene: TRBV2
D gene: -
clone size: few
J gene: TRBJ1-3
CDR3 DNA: TGTGCCAGCAGTGACAGGGAACAAGGTGGAAACACCATATATTTT
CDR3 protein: CASSDREQGGNTIYF

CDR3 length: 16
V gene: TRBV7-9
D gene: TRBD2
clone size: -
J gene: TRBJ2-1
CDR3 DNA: TGTGCCAGCAGCTTATGGGCATCTAGCGGGGCCGATGAGCAGTTCTTC
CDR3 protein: CASSLWASSGADEQFF

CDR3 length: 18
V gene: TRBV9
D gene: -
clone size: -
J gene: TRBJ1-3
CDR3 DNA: TGTGCCAGCAGCGTAGCTGAGCGGGGGGCGAAAGCTGGAAACACCATATATTTT
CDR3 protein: CASSVAERGAKAGNTIYF

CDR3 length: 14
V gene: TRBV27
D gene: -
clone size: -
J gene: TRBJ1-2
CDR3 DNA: TGTGCCAGCAGTTTGGGGGGAACTTACTATGGCTACACCTTC
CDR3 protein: CASSLGGTYYGYTF

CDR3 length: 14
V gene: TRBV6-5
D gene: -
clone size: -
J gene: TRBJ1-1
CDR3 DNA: TGTGCCAGCAGTAAACAGGGCCCCCGGACTGAAGCTTTCTTT
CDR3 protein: CASSKQGPRTEAFF

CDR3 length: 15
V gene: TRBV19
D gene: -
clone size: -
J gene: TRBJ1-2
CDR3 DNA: TGTGCCAGTAGTATGGCGACAGGAACTAACTATGGCTACACCTTC
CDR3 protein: CASSMATGTNYGYTF

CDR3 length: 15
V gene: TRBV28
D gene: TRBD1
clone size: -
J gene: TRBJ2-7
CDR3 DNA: TGTGCCAGCAGCAAAGACAGGGAAGACATCTACGAGCAGTACTTC
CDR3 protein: CASSKDREDIYEQYF

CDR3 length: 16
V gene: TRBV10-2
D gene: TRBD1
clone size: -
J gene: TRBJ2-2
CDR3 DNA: TGCGCCAGCAGACAACAGACAGGGGCTTCCGCCGGGGAGCTGTTTTTT
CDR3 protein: CASRQQTGASAGELFF

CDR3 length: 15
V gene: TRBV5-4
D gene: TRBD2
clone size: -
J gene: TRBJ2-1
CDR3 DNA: TGTGCCAGCAGCTTGTTAGCGGGGGGGCTCAATGAGCAGTTCTTC
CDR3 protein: CASSLLAGGLNEQFF

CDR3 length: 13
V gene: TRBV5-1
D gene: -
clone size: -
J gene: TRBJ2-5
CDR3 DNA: TGCGCCAGCAGCGTGAGGGCGGACGGGACCCAGTACTTC
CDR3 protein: CASSVRADGTQYF

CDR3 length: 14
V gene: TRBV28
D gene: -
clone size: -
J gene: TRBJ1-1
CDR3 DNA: TGTGCCAGCAGTTTGCGGGGTGTAGGGACTGAAGCTTTCTTT
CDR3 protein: CASSLRGVGTEAFF

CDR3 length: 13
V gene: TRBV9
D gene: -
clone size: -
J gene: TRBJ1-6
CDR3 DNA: TGTGCCAGCAGCGTTAAAGTACAGGCACCCCTCCACTTT
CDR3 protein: CASSVKVQAPLHF

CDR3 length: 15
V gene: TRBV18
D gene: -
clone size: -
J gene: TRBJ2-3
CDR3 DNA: TGTGCCAGCTCACCACTTCAGGGTAGTGCAGATACGCAGTATTTT
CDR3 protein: CASSPLQGSADTQYF

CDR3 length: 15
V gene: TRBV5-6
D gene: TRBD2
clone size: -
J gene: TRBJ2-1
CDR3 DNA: TGTGCCAGCAGCACGAGCGGGGGCCTATACAATGAGCAGTTCTTC
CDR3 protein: CASSTSGGLYNEQFF

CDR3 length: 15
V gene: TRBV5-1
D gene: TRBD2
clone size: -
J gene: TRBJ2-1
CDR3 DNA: TGCGCCAGCAGTCAACCTAGCGGGGTAAACAATGAGCAGTTCTTC
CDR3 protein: CASSQPSGVNNEQFF

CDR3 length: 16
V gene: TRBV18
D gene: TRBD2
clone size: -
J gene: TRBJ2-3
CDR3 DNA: TGTGCCAGCTCACCCCTGCCTAGCGGGGGGACAGATACGCAGTATTTT
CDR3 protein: CASSPLPSGGTDTQYF

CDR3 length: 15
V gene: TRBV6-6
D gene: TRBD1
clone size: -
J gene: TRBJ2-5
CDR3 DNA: TGTGCCAGCAGTTACGGGACAGTTTTGCAAGAGACCCAGTACTTC
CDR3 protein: CASSYGTVLQETQYF

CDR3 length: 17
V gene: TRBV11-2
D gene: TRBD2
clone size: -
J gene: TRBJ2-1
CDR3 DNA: TGTGCCAGCAGCTACGGACTAGCGGGGCGCTCCTACAATGAGCAGTTCTTC
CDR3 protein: CASSYGLAGRSYNEQFF

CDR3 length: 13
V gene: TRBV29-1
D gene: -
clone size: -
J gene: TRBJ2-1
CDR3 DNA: TGCAGCGTTGAAGCTGGAGTATACAATGAGCAGTTCTTC
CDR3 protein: CSVEAGVYNEQFF